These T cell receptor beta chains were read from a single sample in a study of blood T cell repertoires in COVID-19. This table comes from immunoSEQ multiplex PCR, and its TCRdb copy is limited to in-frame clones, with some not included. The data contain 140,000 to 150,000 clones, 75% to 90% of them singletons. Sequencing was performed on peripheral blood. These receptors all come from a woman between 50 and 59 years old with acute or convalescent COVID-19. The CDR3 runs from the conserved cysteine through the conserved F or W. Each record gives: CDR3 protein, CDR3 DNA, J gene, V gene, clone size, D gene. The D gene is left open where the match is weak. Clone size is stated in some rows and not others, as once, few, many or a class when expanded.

CDR3aa: CASSVVGGPSNEQFF
CDR3nt: TGTGCCAGCAGCGTAGTTGGGGGCCCTAGCAATGAGCAGTTCTTC
j_gene: TRBJ2-1
v_gene: TRBV9
abundance: NA
d_gene: NA

CDR3aa: CASSLATTGLRSGNTIYF
CDR3nt: TGTGCCAGCAGCTTAGCGACCACAGGACTAAGATCCGGAAACACCATATATTTT
j_gene: TRBJ1-3
v_gene: TRBV11-1
abundance: few
d_gene: NA

CDR3aa: CASSADRDSYEQYF
CDR3nt: TGTGCCAGCAGCGCGGACAGGGATTCCTACGAGCAGTACTTC
j_gene: TRBJ2-7
v_gene: TRBV9
abundance: NA
d_gene: TRBD1

CDR3aa: CASSLVPGSGNTIYF
CDR3nt: TGCGCCAGCAGCTTGGTCCCAGGCTCTGGAAACACCATATATTTT
j_gene: TRBJ1-3
v_gene: TRBV5-1
abundance: once
d_gene: NA

CDR3aa: CASSLGRSSRNTIYF
CDR3nt: TGTGCCAGCAGCTTAGGGCGGAGTAGTAGAAACACCATATATTTT
j_gene: TRBJ1-3
v_gene: TRBV7-9
abundance: NA
d_gene: NA

CDR3aa: CASSLAQIYGYTF
CDR3nt: TGTGCCAGCAGCTTAGCACAGATCTATGGCTACACCTTC
j_gene: TRBJ1-2
v_gene: TRBV11-2
abundance: once
d_gene: NA

CDR3aa: CASSPEILAGGTDTQYF
CDR3nt: TGCGCCAGCAGCCCGGAGATACTAGCGGGAGGCACAGATACGCAGTATTTT
j_gene: TRBJ2-3
v_gene: TRBV5-1
abundance: NA
d_gene: TRBD2

CDR3aa: CASSARQSLANYGYTF
CDR3nt: TGTGCCAGCAGCGCTCGACAGTCACTCGCTAACTATGGCTACACCTTC
j_gene: TRBJ1-2
v_gene: TRBV9
abundance: NA
d_gene: NA

CDR3aa: CASSIRRATNEKLFF
CDR3nt: TGTGCCAGTAGTATTCGGAGGGCAACTAATGAAAAACTGTTTTTT
j_gene: TRBJ1-4
v_gene: TRBV19
abundance: NA
d_gene: NA

CDR3aa: CASSQEWSGTGVDDYGYTF
CDR3nt: TGTGCCAGCAGCCAAGAGTGGTCCGGCACAGGGGTCGATGACTATGGCTACACCTTC
j_gene: TRBJ1-2
v_gene: TRBV4-2
abundance: NA
d_gene: TRBD1

CDR3aa: CASSGLSKPWEQYF
CDR3nt: TGTGCCAGCAGCGGCCTTAGCAAACCGTGGGAGCAGTACTTC
j_gene: TRBJ2-7
v_gene: TRBV27
abundance: NA
d_gene: NA

CDR3aa: CATSDLGGGNQPQHF
CDR3nt: TGTGCCACCAGTGATTTGGGCGGGGGCAATCAGCCCCAGCATTTT
j_gene: TRBJ1-5
v_gene: TRBV24-1
abundance: NA
d_gene: NA

CDR3aa: CASSTTPYVQYF
CDR3nt: TGTGCCAGCAGTACTACCCCGTACGTGCAGTACTTC
j_gene: TRBJ2-7
v_gene: TRBV27
abundance: NA
d_gene: NA

CDR3aa: CASSALGQVEAFF
CDR3nt: TGTGCCAGCTCAGCTTTGGGACAGGTTGAAGCTTTCTTT
j_gene: TRBJ1-1
v_gene: TRBV7-8
abundance: once
d_gene: TRBD1

CDR3aa: CASRDWITGELFF
CDR3nt: TGCGCCAGCAGGGACTGGATCACCGGGGAGCTGTTTTTT
j_gene: TRBJ2-2
v_gene: TRBV10-1
abundance: NA
d_gene: NA

CDR3aa: CAISANRGQGNNSPLHF
CDR3nt: TGTGCCATCAGCGCCAACCGGGGACAGGGGAATAATTCACCCCTCCACTTT
j_gene: TRBJ1-6
v_gene: TRBV10-3
abundance: NA
d_gene: TRBD1

CDR3aa: CASSLGTNTEQFF
CDR3nt: TGTGCCAGCAGCTTGGGGACTAATACTGAGCAGTTCTTC
j_gene: TRBJ2-1
v_gene: TRBV5-6
abundance: NA
d_gene: NA

CDR3aa: CASSLVGGRAAGSGANVLTF
CDR3nt: TGTGCCAGCAGTTTAGTGGGCGGGAGGGCCGCCGGTTCTGGGGCCAACGTCCTGACTTTC
j_gene: TRBJ2-6
v_gene: TRBV27
abundance: NA
d_gene: TRBD2

CDR3aa: CASIPGQGHGYTF
CDR3nt: TGTGCCAGCATCCCGGGACAGGGGCATGGCTACACCTTC
j_gene: TRBJ1-2
v_gene: TRBV28
abundance: NA
d_gene: TRBD1

CDR3aa: CASSLGPGQSNTEAFF
CDR3nt: TGTGCCAGCAGCTTGGGGCCGGGACAGTCGAACACTGAAGCTTTCTTT
j_gene: TRBJ1-1
v_gene: TRBV14
abundance: NA
d_gene: TRBD1

CDR3aa: CAWSTGGLVSYGYTF
CDR3nt: TGTGCCTGGAGCACAGGGGGCTTGGTGAGCTATGGCTACACCTTC
j_gene: TRBJ1-2
v_gene: TRBV30
abundance: NA
d_gene: TRBD1

CDR3aa: CASSLVQGLGGSWEQFF
CDR3nt: TGCGCCAGCAGCTTAGTACAGGGTCTAGGGGGATCCTGGGAGCAGTTCTTC
j_gene: TRBJ2-1
v_gene: TRBV5-1
abundance: NA
d_gene: NA

CDR3aa: CASSARTSGSGTDTQYF
CDR3nt: TGTGCCAGCAGCGCCCGGACTAGCGGGAGCGGCACAGATACGCAGTATTTT
j_gene: TRBJ2-3
v_gene: TRBV9
abundance: NA
d_gene: TRBD2

CDR3aa: CASSLPGLAGSPLGEFF
CDR3nt: TGTGCCAGCAGCCTGCCTGGACTAGCGGGGAGCCCCTTGGGGGAGTTCTTC
j_gene: TRBJ2-1
v_gene: TRBV3-1/TRBV3-2
abundance: NA
d_gene: TRBD2

CDR3aa: CASSLGIRTASYTF
CDR3nt: TGTGCCAGCAGCTTAGGGATCCGGACAGCGAGCTACACCTTC
j_gene: TRBJ1-2
v_gene: TRBV7-2
abundance: NA
d_gene: NA